The sequence of this T cell receptor (beta chain) was determined in a study of T cell changes during pregnancy in multiple sclerosis. This clone occurred once. Here immunoSEQ multiplex PCR was the method, and the copy in TCRdb shows in-frame clones only, minus some. The sample has some 56,000 clones; about nine tenths are singletons. The CDR3 length is 15 residues. Germline V gene data show CDR1 as SGHDT and CDR2 as YYEEEE. Trimming left V 3 bases short and J 0 bases short, with 13 bases between. This chain connects TRBV5-6 to TRBJ2-7; tentative D call: TRBD2 (6 bases). Here the sequenced sample was CD4+ T cells from peripheral blood mononuclear cells, taken after pregnancy. The source of this sequence is a female donor with multiple sclerosis, enrolled in a pregnancy study. This chain's CDR3 is CASSSALGSSYEQYF. CDR3 DNA sequence: TGTGCCAGCAGCTCAGCCCTCGGGAGCTCCTACGAGCAGTACTTC.